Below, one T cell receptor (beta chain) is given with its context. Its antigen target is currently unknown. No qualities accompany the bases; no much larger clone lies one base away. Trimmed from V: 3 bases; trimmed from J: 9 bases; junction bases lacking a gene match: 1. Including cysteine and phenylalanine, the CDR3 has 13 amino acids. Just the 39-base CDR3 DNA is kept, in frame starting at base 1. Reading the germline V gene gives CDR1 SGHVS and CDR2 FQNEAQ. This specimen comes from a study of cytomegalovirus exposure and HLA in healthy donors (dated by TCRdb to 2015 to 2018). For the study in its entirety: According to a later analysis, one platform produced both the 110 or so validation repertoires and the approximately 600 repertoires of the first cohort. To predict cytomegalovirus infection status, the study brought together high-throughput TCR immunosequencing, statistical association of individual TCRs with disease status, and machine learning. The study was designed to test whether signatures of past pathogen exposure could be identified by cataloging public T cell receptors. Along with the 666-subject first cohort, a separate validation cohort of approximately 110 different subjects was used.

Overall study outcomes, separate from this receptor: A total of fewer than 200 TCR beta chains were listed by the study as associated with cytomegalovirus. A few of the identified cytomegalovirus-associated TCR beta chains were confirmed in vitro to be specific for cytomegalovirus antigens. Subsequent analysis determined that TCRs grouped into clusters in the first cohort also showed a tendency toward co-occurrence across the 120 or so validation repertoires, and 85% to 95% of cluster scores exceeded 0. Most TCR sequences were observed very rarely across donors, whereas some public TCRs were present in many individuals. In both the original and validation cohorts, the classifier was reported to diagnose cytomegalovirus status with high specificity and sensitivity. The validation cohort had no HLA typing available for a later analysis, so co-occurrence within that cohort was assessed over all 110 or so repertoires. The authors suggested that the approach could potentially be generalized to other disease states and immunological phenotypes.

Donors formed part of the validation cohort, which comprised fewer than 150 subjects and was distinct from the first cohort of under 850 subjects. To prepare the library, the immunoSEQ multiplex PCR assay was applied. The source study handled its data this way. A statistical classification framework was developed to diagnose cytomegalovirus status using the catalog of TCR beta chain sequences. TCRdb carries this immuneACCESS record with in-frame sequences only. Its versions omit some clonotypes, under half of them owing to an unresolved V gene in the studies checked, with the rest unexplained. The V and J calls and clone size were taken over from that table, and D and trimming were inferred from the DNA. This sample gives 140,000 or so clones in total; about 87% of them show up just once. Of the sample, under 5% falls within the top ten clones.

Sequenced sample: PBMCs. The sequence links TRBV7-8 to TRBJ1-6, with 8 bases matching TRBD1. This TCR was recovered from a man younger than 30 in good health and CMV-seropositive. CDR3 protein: CASSLDRVSPLHF. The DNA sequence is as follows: TGTGCCAGCAGCTTGGACAGGGTTTCACCCCTCCACTTT.